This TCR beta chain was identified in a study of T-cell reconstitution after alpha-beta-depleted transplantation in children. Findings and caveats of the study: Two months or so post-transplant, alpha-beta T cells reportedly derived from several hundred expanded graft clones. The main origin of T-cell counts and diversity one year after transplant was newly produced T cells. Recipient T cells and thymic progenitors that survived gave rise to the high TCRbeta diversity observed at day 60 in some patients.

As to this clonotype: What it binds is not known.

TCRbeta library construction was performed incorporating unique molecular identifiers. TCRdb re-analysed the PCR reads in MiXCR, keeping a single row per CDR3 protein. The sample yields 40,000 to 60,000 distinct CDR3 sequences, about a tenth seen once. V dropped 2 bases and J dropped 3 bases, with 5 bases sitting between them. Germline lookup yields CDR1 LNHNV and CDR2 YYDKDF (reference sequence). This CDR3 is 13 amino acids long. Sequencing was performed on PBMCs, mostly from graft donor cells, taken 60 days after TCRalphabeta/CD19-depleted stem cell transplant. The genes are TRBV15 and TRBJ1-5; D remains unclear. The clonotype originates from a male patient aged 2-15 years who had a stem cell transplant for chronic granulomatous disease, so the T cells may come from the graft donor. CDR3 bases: TGTGCCACCAGCAGACGGATCAATCAGCCCCAGCATTTT. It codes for CATSRRINQPQHF.